This T cell receptor (beta chain) was retrieved from a study of blood T cells in healthy people across ages. Study outcomes and limitations: Aged donors had fewer naive CD4+ cells and lower diversity than long-lived donors.

This clonotype has a handful of counts. Its antigen is as yet unknown. A second PCR, run for roughly 7 to 12 cycles, used a sample-barcoded 5' primer plus a J-beta primer mix. TCRdb processed the 5' RACE reads anew with MiXCR; each CDR3 protein has one entry. The sample includes under 1 million distinct CDR3 sequences, around 45% of them seen just once. The V and J ends lost 4 bases and 7 bases, in that order; junction bases with no gene match: 8. The CDR3 totals 15 residues. Germline-derived CDR1 and CDR2 are MDHEN and SYDVKM. The chain links TRBV28 to TRBJ2-7, with 12 bases that match TRBD1. Sequencing was carried out using blood. The TCR was taken from a man between 60 and 75 years old in good health. CDR3 sequence: CASSSPGQGAREQYF. For the CDR3, the DNA is TGTGCCAGCAGTTCCCCGGGACAGGGGGCGAGGGAGCAGTACTTC.